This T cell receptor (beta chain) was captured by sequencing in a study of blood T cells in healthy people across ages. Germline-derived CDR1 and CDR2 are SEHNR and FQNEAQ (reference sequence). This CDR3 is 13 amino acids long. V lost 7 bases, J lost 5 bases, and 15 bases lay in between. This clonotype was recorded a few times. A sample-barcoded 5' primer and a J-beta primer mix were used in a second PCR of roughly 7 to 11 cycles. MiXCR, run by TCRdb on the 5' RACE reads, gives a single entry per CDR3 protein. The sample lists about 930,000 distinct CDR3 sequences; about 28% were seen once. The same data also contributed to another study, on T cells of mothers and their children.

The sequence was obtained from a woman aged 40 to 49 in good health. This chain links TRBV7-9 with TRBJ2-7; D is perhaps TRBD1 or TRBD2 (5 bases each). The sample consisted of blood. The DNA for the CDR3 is TGTGCCAGCAAACGGGGACCGTCCGACGAGCAGTACTTC. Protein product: CASKRGPSDEQYF.